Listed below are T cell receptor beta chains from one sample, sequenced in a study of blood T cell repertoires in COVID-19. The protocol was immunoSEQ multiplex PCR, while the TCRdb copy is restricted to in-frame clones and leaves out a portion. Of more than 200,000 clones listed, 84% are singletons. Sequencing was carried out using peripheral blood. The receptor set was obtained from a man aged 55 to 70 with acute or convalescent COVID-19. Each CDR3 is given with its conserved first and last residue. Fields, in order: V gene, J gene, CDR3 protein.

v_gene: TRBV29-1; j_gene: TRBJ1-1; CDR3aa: CSVEDRVGMNTEAFF
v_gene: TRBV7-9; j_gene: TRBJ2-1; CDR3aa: CASSSTAGEQFF
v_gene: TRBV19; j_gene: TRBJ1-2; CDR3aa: CASSSQARYGYTF
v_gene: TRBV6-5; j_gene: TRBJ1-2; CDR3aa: CASSYSGEGNYGYTF
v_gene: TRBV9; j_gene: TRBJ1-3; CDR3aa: CASSEGQGAGNTIYF
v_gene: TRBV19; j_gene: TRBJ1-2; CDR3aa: CASQGGGYGYTF
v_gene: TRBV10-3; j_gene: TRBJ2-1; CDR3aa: CAISEGSENEQFF
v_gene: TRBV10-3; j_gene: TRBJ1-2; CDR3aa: CAKRQGVHYGYTF
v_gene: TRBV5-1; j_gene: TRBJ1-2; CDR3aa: CASSTGILSNGYTF
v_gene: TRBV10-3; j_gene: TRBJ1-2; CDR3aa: CAIRPGTESYGYTF
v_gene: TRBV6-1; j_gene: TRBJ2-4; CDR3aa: CASSEGLAGGNIQYF
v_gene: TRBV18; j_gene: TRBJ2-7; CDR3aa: CASSPPGTYEQYF
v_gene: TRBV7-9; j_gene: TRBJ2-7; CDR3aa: CASSGTGTYEQYF
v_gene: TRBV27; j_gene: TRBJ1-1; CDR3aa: CASKAPARSTEAFF
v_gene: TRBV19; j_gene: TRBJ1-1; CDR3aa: CASSIAQRTEAFF
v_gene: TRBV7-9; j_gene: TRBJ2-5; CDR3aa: CASSLTTGPQETQYF
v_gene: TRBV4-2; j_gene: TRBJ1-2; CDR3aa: CASSPDRDRVYGYTF
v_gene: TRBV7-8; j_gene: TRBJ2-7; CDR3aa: CASSKARDYSSYEQYF
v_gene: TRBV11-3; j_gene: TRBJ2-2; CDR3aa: CASSLRAGAGELFF
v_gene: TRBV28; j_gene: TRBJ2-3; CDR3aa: CASSSGGGTDTQYF
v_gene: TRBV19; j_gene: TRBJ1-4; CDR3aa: CASSMGLPNEKLFF
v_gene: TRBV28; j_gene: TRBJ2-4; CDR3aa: CASSLFSSPIQYF
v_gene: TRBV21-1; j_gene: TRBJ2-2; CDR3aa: CASSKEPAGNTGELFF
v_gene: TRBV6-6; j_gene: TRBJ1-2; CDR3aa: CASSPPGQGIRGYTF
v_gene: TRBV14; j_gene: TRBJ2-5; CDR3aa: CASSQVLLTDRVQEAQYF
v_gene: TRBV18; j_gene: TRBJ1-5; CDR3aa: CASSGGQGRQPQHF
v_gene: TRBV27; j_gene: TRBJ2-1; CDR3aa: CASSPRLAGGYNEQFF
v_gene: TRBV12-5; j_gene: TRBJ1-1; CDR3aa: CASGLGRGNTEAFF
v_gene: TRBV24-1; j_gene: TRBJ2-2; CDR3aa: CATRSGTTNTGELFF
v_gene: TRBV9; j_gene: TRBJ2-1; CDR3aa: CASSLSRDYHEQFF
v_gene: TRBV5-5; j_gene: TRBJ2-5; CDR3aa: CASSLGLTGGEKETQYF
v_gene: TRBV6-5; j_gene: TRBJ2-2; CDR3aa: CATAQELLVTGELFF
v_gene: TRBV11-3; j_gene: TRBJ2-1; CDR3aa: CASSFPGGDNEQFF
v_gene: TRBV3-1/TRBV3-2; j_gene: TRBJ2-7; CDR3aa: CASSQDLSGYRYF
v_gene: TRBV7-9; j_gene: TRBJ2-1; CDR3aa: CASTPSTHRGLHEQFF
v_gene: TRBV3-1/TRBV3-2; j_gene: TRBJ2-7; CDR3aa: CASSQGPAQREQYF
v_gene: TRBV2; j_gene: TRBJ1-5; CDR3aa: CASSSQGWDQPQHF
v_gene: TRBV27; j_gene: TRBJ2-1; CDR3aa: CASSGQGAQDEQFF
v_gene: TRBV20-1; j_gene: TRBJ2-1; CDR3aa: CSAGGQGLQFF
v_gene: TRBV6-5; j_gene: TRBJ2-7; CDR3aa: CASSNRGREQYF
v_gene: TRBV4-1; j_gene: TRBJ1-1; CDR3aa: CASSQDGRGTEAFF
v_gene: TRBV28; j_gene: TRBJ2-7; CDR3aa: CASSLLGASGNYEQYF
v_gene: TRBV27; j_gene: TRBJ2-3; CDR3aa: CASKGLVGTDTQYF
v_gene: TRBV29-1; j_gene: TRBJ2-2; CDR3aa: CSVEALRGRGTGELFF
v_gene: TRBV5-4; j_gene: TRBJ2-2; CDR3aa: CASRPTGTGATGELFF
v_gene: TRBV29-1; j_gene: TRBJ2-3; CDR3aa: CSVEGQVFTDTQYF
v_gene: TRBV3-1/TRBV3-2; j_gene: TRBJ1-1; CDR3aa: CASSPGQGIGNTEAFF